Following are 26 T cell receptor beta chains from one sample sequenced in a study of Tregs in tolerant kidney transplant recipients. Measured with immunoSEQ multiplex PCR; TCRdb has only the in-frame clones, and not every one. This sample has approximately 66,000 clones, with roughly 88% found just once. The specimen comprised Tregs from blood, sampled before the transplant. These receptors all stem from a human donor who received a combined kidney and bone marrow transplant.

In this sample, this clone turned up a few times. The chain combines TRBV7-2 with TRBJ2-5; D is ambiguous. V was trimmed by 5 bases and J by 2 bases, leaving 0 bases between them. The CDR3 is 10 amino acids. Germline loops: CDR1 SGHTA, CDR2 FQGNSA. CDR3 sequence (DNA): TGTGCCAGCAGCCAAGAGACCCAGTACTTC. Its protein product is CASSQETQYF.

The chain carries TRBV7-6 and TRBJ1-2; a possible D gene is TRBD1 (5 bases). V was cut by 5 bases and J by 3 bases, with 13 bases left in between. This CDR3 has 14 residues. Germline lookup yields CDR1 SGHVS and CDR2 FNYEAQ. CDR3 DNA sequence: TGTGCCAGCAGCCCCCTGGGGGGGTACTATGGCTACACCTTC. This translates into CASSPLGGYYGYTF.

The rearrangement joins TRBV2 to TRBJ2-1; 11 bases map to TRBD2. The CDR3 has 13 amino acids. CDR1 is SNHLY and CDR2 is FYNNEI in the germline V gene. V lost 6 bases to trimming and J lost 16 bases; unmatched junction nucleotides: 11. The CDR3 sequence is CASSGTSGSTPFF. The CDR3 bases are TGTGCCAGCAGCGGTACTAGCGGGAGTACTCCTTTCTTC.

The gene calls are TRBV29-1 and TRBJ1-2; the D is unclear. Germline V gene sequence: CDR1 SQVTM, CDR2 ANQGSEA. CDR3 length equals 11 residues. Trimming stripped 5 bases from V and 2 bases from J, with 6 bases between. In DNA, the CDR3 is TGCAGCGTTTATCGGAACTATGGCTACACCTTC. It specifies CSVYRNYGYTF.

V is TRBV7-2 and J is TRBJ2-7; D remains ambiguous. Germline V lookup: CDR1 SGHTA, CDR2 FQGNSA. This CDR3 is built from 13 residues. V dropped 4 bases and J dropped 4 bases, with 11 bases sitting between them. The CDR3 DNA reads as TGTGCCAGCAGCTCTCCGGGCTCGTACGAGCAGTACTTC. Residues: CASSSPGSYEQYF.

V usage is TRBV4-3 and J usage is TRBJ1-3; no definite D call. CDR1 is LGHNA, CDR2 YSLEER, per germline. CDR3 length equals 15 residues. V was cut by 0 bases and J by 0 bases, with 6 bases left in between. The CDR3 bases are TGCGCCAGCAGCCAAGATTCGGGCTCTGGAAACACCATATATTTT. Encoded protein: CASSQDSGSGNTIYF.

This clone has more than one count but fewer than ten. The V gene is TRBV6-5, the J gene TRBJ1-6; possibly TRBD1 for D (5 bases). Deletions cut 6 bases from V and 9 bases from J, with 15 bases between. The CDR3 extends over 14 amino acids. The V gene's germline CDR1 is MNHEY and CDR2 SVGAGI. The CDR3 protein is CASRRTRDSSPLHF. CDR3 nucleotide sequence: TGTGCCAGCAGACGCACACGCGACAGTTCACCCCTCCACTTT.

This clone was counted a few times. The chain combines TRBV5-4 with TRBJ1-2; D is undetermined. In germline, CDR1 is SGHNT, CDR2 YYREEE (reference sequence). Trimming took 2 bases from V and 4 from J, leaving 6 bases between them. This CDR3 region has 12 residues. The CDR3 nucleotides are TGTGCCAGCAGCTTTACACCCTATGGCTACACCTTC. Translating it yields CASSFTPYGYTF.

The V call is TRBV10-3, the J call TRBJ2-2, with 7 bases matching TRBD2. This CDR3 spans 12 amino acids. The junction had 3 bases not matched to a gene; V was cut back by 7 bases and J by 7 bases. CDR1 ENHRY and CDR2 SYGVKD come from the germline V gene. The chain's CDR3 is CAIMGGIGELFF. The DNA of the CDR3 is TGTGCCATCATGGGGGGGATCGGGGAGCTGTTTTTT.

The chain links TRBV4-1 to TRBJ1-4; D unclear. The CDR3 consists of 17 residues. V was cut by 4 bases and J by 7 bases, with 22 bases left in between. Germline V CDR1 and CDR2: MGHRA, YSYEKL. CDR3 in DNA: TGCGCCAGCAGCCTGCTCGGACTAACGGACGTCGGTGAAAAACTGTTTTTT. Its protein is CASSLLGLTDVGEKLFF.

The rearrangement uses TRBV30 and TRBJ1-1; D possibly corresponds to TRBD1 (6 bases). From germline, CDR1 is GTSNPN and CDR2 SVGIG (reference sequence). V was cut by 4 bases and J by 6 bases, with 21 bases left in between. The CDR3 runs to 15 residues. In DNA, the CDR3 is TGTGCCTGGAACCTTCTACAGGGAGGACGGCCTGAAGCTTTCTTT. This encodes CAWNLLQGGRPEAFF.

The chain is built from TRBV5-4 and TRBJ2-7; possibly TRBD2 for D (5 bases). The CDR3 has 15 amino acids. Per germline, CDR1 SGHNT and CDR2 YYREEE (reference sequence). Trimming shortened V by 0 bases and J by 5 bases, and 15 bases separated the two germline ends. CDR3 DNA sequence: TGTGCCAGCAGCTTGGCCTCCGGAGGACCCGACGAGCAGTACTTC. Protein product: CASSLASGGPDEQYF.

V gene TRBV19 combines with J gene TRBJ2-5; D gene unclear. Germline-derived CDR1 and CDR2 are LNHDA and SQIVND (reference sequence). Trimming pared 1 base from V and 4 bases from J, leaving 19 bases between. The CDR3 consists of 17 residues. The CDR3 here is CASSIGSAPDAGETQYF. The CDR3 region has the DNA TGTGCCAGTAGTATAGGGTCCGCCCCAGACGCTGGAGAGACCCAGTACTTC.

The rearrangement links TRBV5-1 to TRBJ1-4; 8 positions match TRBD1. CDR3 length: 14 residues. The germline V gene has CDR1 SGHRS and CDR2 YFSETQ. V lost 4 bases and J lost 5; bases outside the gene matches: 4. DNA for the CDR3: TGCGCCAGCAGCCGGACAGGGTTCAATGAAAAACTGTTTTTT. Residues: CASSRTGFNEKLFF.

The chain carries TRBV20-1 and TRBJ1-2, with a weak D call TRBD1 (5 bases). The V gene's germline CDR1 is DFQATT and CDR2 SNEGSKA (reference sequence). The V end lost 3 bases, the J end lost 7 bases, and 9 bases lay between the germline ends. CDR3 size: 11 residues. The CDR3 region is CSASVGAGYTF. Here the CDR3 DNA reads TGCAGTGCTAGTGTCGGGGCTGGCTACACCTTC.

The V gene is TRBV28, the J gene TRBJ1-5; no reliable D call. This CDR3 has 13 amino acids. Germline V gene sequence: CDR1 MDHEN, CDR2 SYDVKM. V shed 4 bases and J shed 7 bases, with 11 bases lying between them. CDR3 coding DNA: TGTGCCAGCAGTTACTATCTCGGGCAGCCCCAGCATTTT. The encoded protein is CASSYYLGQPQHF. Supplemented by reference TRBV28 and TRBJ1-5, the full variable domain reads DVKVTQSSRYLVKRTGEKVFLECVQDMDHENMFWYRQDPGLGLRLIYFSYDVKMKEKGDIPEGYSVSREKKERFSLILESASTNQTSMYLCASSYYLGQPQHFGDGTRLSIL.

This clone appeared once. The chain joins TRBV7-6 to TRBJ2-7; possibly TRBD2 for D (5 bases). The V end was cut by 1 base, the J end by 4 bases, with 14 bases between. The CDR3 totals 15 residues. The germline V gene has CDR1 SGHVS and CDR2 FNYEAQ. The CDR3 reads CASSLVEGSRYEQYF. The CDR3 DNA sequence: TGTGCCAGCAGCTTAGTCGAGGGATCGCGATACGAGCAGTACTTC.

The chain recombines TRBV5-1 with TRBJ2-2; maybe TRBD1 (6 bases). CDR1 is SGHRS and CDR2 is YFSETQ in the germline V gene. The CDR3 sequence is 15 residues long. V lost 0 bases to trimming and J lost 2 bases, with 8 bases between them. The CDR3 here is CASSLVTGNTGELFF. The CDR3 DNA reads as TGCGCCAGCAGCTTGGTGACAGGAAACACCGGGGAGCTGTTTTTT.

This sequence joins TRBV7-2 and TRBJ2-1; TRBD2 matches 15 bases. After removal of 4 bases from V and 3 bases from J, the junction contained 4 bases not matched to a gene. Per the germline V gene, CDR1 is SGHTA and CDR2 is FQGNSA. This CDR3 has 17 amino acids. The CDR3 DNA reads TGTGCCAGCAGCTCGGGACTAGCGGGAGGTGGCTACAATGAGCAGTTCTTC. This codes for CASSSGLAGGGYNEQFF.

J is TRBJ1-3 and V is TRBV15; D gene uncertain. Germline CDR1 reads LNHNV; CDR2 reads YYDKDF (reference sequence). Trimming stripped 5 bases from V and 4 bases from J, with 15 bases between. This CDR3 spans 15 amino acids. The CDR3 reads CATSYAWGVGNTIYF. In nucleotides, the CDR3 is TGTGCCACCAGCTACGCCTGGGGTGTGGGAAACACCATATATTTT.

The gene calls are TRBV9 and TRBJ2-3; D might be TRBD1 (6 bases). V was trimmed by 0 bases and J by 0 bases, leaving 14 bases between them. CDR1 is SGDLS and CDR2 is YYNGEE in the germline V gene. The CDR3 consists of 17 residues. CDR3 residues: CASSVDIQGMSTDTQYF. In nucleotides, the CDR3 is TGTGCCAGCAGCGTAGATATCCAGGGGATGAGCACAGATACGCAGTATTTT. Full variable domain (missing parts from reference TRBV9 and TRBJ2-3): DSGVTQTPKHLITATGQRVTLRCSPRSGDLSVYWYQQSLDQGLQFLIQYYNGEERAKGNILERFSAQQFPDLHSELNLSSLELGDSALYFCASSVDIQGMSTDTQYFGPGTRLTVL.

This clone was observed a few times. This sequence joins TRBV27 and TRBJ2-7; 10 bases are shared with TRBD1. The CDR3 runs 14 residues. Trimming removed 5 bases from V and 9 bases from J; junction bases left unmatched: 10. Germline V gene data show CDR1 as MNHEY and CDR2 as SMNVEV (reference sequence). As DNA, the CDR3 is TGTGCCAGCAGTCACGTCCCGGGACAGGGGTTGCAGTACTTC. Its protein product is CASSHVPGQGLQYF.

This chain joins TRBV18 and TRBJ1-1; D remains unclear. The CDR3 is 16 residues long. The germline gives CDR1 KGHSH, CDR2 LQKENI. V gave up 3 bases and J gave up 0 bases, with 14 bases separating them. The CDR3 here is CASSPYVSRMNTEAFF. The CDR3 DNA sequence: TGTGCCAGCTCACCTTACGTCTCCCGGATGAACACTGAAGCTTTCTTT.

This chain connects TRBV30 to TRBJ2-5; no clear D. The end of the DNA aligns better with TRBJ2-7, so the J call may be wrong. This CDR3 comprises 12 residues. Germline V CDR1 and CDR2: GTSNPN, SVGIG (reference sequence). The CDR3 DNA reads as TGTGCCTGGAGTGTTCGCGCCTACGAGCAGTACTTC. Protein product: CAWSVRAYEQYF.

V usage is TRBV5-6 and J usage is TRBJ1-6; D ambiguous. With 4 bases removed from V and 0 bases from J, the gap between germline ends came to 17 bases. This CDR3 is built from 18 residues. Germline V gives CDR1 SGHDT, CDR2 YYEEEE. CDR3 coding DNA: TGTGCCAGCAGCCCGCGGACCGCGCGAAGCTCCTATAATTCACCCCTCCACTTT. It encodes CASSPRTARSSYNSPLHF. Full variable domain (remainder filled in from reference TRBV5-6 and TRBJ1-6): DAGVTQSPTHLIKTRGQQVTLRCSPKSGHDTVSWYQQALGQGPQFIFQYYEEEERQRGNFPDRFSGHQFPNYSSELNVNALLLGDSALYLCASSPRTARSSYNSPLHFGNGTRLTVT.

CDR3 nucleotides: TGTGCCAGTAGTATGGAAACAGGGGAGAGGCGGGAGCTGTTTTTT. It translates to CASSMETGERRELFF. The chain couples TRBV19 to TRBJ2-2; TRBD1 agrees at 7 bases. There are 15 residues in the CDR3. Germline V gene data show CDR1 as LNHDA and CDR2 as SQIVND (reference sequence). V shed 3 bases, J shed 9 bases, and the junction held 10 bases outside the gene matches.